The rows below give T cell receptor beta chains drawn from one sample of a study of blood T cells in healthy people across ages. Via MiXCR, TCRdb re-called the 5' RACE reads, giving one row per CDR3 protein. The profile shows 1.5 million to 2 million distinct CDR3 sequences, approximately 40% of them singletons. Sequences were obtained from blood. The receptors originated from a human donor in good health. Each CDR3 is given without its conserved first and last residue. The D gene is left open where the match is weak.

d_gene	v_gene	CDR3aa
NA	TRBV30	AWSTIFNGELF
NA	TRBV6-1	ASSEPGYTDTQY
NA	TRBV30	AWRSHTEAF
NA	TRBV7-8	ASRTEPWNTEAF
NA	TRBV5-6	ASKPAAIQETQY
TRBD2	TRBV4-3	ASSQEAVAGSLSYEQY
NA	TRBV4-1	ASSQDQGRNTETF
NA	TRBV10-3	AIPGRGNTEAF
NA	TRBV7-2	ASSLVGGGSQPQH
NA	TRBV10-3	AITWKIPPTEAF
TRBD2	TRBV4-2	ASSRYERGDNYNEQF
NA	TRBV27	ASSDNPGLAPSDEQF
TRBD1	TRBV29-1	SVGGTGANIQY
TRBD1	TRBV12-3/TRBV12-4	ASSTGTGGEETQY
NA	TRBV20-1	SGKSDRGEQF
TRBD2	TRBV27	ASKKLAGAYEQY
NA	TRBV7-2	ASSPHGGTNTGELF
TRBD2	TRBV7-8	ASRPLATPYNEQF
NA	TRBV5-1	ASSLVASAVKETQY
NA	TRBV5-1	ASSVFRGARGLSSYNEQF
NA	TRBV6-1	ASSDRETQF
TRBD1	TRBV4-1	ASSQEGTGYDYT
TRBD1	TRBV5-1	ASSNGQGNIQY
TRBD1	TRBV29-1	SAAQGADYGYT
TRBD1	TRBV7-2	ASSLVRQGARKRETQY
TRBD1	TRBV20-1	SAKEVNRGVGTDTQY
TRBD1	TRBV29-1	SVEGLGGQGSGYT